This TCR beta chain was profiled in a study of regulatory T cells in long-lasting Graves disease. This clonotype showed up many times. Its specificity is unknown. The time point here: newly diagnosed GD, antithyroid drugs for less than 3 months. With RNA extracted from PBMCs as input, the TCR library was made. Graves' disease was diagnosed by American Thyroid Association guidelines. Relying on iRepertoire HTBI primers and Arm-PCR of CDR3 regions, the team built TCR beta libraries. Using its own MiXCR run on the multiplex PCR reads, TCRdb lists one record per CDR3 protein. The data contain roughly 500,000 distinct CDR3 sequences, approximately 12% of them singletons. General study points: Whereas 966 public clonotypes were shared by new patients, persistent patients shared more, at roughly 3,000.

The same specimen was also included in a second study, on T cells in Graves' hyperthyroidism and ophthalmopathy. That report notes: Blood also held most thyroid clonotypes expanded beyond 0.001.

This specimen consisted of peripheral blood mononuclear cells (PBMCs), obtained at new diagnosis, from a patient treated with antithyroid drugs. The sequence was collected from a woman under 40 with Graves disease.

The CDR3 is CASSPPSGSTDTQYF. The CDR3 nucleotides are TGTGCCAGCTCACCACCTAGCGGGAGCACAGATACGCAGTATTTT. The chain links TRBV18 to TRBJ2-3, with TRBD2 identical over 7 bases. Germline CDR1 is KGHSH and CDR2 is LQKENI. The CDR3 runs to 15 residues. Trimming removed 0 bases from V and 0 bases from J; junction bases left unmatched: 0.